The clone carrying this T cell receptor (beta chain) appeared a few times. Its antigen remains unknown. The data were obtained in a study of response to subunit inactivated influenza vaccine. General study points: After each seasonal influenza vaccination, few new T cells are recruited, the authors suggested.

TCRdb reanalysed the RT-PCR reads using MiXCR and keeps one entry per CDR3 protein. In the table there are 450,000 to 600,000 distinct CDR3 sequences, roughly 8.2% of which are singletons. Germline trimming cut 0 bases from V and 9 bases from J; bases unmatched to any gene: 3. Germline lookup yields CDR1 LGHNA and CDR2 YSLEER. This CDR3 region has 14 residues. The starting material was PBMCs from blood, obtained roughly 24 months after vaccination. The chain is built from TRBV4-3 and TRBJ2-1; 9 bases are shared with TRBD2. This TCR was recovered from a man aged 50 to 69 who received an inactivated influenza vaccine. The CDR3 nucleotides read TGCGCCAGCAGCCAAGAGGCGGGAGGGACTGAGCAGTTCTTC. Translating gives CASSQEAGGTEQFF.